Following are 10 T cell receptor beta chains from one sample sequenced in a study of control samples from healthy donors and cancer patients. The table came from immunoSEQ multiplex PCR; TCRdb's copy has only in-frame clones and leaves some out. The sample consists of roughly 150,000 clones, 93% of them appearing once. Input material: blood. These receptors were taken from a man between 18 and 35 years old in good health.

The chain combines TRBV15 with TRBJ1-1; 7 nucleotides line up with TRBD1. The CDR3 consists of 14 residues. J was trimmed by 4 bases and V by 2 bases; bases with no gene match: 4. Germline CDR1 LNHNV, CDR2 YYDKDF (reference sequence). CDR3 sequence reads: CATSRRDSRTEAFF. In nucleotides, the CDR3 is TGTGCCACCAGCAGAAGGGACAGCCGCACTGAAGCTTTCTTT.

CDR3 residues: CASSFTGYNEQFF. DNA of the CDR3: TGTGCCAGCAGTTTCACAGGTTACAATGAGCAGTTCTTC. The genes are TRBV6-6 and TRBJ2-1; the D gene is possibly TRBD1 (5 bases). Between the trimmed V and J ends, which lost 4 bases and 4 bases, there was a span of 8 bases. The CDR3 totals 13 residues. CDR1 and CDR2 (germline): MNHNY, SVGAGI (reference sequence).

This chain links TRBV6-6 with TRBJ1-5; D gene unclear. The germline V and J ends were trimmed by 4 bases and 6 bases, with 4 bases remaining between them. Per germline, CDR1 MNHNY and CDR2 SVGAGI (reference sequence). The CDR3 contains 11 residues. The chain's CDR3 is CASSSAQPQHF. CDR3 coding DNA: TGTGCCAGCAGTTCTGCTCAGCCCCAGCATTTT.

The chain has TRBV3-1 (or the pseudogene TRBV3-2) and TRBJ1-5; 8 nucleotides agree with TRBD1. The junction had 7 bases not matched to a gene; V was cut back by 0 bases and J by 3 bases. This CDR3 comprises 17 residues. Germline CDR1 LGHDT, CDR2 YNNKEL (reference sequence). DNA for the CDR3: TGTGCCAGCAGCCAAGAATTAGGACAGGGCCCCAATCAGCCCCAGCATTTT. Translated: CASSQELGQGPNQPQHF.

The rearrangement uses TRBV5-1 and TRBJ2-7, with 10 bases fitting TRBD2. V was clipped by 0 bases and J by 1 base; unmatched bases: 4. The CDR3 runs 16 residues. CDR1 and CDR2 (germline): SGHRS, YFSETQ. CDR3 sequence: CASSLVTSGASYEQYF. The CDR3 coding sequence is TGCGCCAGCAGCTTGGTCACTAGCGGGGCATCCTACGAGCAGTACTTC.

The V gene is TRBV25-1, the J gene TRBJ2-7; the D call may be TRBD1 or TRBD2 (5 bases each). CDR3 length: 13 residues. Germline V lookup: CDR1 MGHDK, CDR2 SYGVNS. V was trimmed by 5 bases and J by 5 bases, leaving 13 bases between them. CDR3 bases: TGTGCCAGCAGTATAGGGGAGTGGAACGAGCAGTACTTC. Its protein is CASSIGEWNEQYF.

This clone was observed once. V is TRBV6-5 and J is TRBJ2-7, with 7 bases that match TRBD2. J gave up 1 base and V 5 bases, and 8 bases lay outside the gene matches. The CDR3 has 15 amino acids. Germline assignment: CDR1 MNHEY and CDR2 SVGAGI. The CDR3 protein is CASSPLAYKSYEQYF. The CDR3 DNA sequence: TGTGCCAGCAGTCCACTAGCGTATAAATCCTACGAGCAGTACTTC.

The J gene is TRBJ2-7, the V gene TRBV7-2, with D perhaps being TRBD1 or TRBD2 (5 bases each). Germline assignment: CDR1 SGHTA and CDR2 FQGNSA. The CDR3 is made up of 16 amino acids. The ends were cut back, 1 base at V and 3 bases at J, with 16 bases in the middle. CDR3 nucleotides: TGTGCCAGCAGCTTAGACCGGGGACCCCGCGTCTACGAGCAGTACTTC. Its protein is CASSLDRGPRVYEQYF.

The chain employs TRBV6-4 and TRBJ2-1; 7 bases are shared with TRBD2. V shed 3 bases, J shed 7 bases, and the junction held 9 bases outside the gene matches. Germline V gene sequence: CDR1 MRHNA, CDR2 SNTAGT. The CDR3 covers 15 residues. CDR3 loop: CASSEWGRAGNEQFF. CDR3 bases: TGTGCCAGCAGTGAGTGGGGGAGAGCGGGAAATGAGCAGTTCTTC.

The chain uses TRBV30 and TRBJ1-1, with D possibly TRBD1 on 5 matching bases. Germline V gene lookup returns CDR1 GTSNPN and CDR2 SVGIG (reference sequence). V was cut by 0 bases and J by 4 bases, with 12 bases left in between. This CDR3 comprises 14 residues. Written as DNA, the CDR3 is TGTGCCTGGAGTGTGGAGGGGATAGGCACTGAAGCTTTCTTT. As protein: CAWSVEGIGTEAFF.